The clone carrying this T cell receptor beta chain appeared many times. The sample belongs to a study of cytomegalovirus exposure and HLA in healthy donors. The PCR employed 60 Vbeta primers together with 13 Jbeta primers. Some clones are missing from TCRdb's copy, which holds only in-frame ones; the method was immunoSEQ multiplex PCR. The sample consists of roughly 200,000 clones, roughly four fifths of them appearing once. Donors consisted of healthy bone marrow donors. The sample consisted of PBMCs. The clonotype originates from a man aged 30-40 years in good health and CMV-seronegative.

DNA for the CDR3: TGTGCCATCAGTGAGTCCGAGACAGGGGTCCTTAATGAGCAGTTCTTC. Translated: CAISESETGVLNEQFF. The J gene is TRBJ2-1, the V gene TRBV10-3, with TRBD1 matching 8 bases. With 0 bases clipped from V and 7 bases from J, the junction kept 8 bases outside the gene matches. The length of the CDR3 is 16 residues. Germline V lookup: CDR1 ENHRY, CDR2 SYGVKD.